This is a list of T cell receptor beta chains from one sample in a study of beta chain features in type 1 diabetes. This table comes from immunoSEQ multiplex PCR, and its TCRdb copy is limited to in-frame clones, with some not included. The sample has over 650,000 clones; about an eighth are singletons. Sequencing was carried out using naive CD4+ T cells from blood. These receptors all come from a man between 18 and 35 years old with type 1 diabetes. Each CDR3 is given with its conserved first and last residue. Each record gives: D gene, V gene, CDR3 protein. D genes are given only for firm matches.

>NA|TRBV9
CASSVALPAPNSPLHF
>TRBD1|TRBV7-9
CASSLARGQGHSGNTIYF
>NA|TRBV30
CAWAGTPDPHATNEKLFF
>NA|TRBV6-5
CASSSGPEEVTDTQYF
>NA|TRBV7-9
CASSLALGSYGYTF
>TRBD2|TRBV5-1
CASSLEPSGVYEQYF
>TRBD1|TRBV23-1
CAIWRGTGNTGELFF
>NA|TRBV2
CASSRTTSTDTQYF
>NA|TRBV30
CAWSGTQGRGSPLHF
>NA|TRBV18
CASSPALLYEQYF
>NA|TRBV6-4
CASSDTGRDGYTF
>NA|TRBV29-1
CSVQGGRNQPQHF
>NA|TRBV2
CASSFGKNTEAFF
>NA|TRBV30
CAWTPGHSNQPQHF
>TRBD1|TRBV5-4
CASSNEDRAGETQYF
>TRBD2|TRBV5-1
CASSLAGRDQYNEQFF
>NA|TRBV14
CASSAQASEAFF
>NA|TRBV6-5
CASSYSRNTGELFF
>NA|TRBV25-1
CASRGYGGASNGYTF
>NA|TRBV7-3
CASSLEPRSEQYF
>NA|TRBV29-1
CSVAGLTSTDTQYF
>NA|TRBV30
CACLTGGVTEAFF
>NA|TRBV7-3
CASSPTPSLNEQFF
>NA|TRBV29-1
CSVEDYRAETQYF
>NA|TRBV4-2
CASSQAGGSGEKLFF
>NA|TRBV7-9
CASSSDPWTRNTF
>NA|TRBV5-1
CASSLTGTSTDTQYF
>TRBD2|TRBV6-5
CASSSLAGKGQETQYF
>NA|TRBV5-6
CASSLRGFRQPQHF
>NA|TRBV30
CAWKVVNTGELFF
>NA|TRBV7-9
CASSSRWDEQFF
>TRBD1|TRBV2
CASSLTGGATDTQYF
>TRBD1|TRBV5-6
CASSSRGGQVYNEQFF
>TRBD1|TRBV5-1
CASSFGTDNQPQHF
>NA|TRBV19
CASSIEAQRASRAKNIQYF
>NA|TRBV28
CASSRGGLAGPNYGYTF
>NA|TRBV5-1
CASSLLAGPSYEQYF
>NA|TRBV4-1
CASTNYGTEQYF
>NA|TRBV7-9
CASSLGVRGETYIQYF
>NA|TRBV7-9
CASIAGNTIYF
>NA|TRBV2
CASSVGLVETQYF
>NA|TRBV19
CASSIMPSTGELFF
>NA|TRBV30
CAWSVGGHSNTGELFF
>NA|TRBV14
CASSQVKFRTDTTGELFF
>TRBD2|TRBV5-1
CASSQLAGNYEQYF
>NA|TRBV28
CASSPEGYGYTF
>NA|TRBV9
CASSVDSSSYNSPLHF
>TRBD2|TRBV5-1
CASSPGLAGETQYF